The 10 T cell receptor beta chains below all came from one sample that was sequenced in a study of T cells in Graves' hyperthyroidism and ophthalmopathy. The TCR beta CDR3 regions underwent amplification using RNA transcripts as the source. When the TCR CDR3 underwent first-round RT-PCR, the HTBI primer set was used. TCRdb independently ran MiXCR on the multiplex PCR reads; one entry per CDR3 protein. The sample lists some 510,000 distinct CDR3 sequences, less than 25% occurring once. The sequenced sample consisted of blood. The receptors come from a man younger than 35 with Graves' hyperthyroidism.

The table lists this clonotype with many counts. The chain carries TRBV28 and TRBJ2-7, with D tentatively TRBD2 (6 bases). The V and J ends lost 1 base and 2 bases respectively, with 15 bases between them. This CDR3 contains 16 residues. Germline V gives CDR1 MDHEN, CDR2 SYDVKM. In nucleotides, the CDR3 is TGTGCCAGCAGTTTATTAGGAGGGCAAGGGGCCTACGAGCAGTACTTC. Its translation is CASSLLGGQGAYEQYF.

This clonotype was observed many times. The chain joins TRBV29-1 to TRBJ2-7; TRBD1 agrees at 7 bases. Germline CDR1 SQVTM, CDR2 ANQGSEA. The CDR3 spans 12 residues. The J segment lost 11 bases and the V segment lost 3 bases, leaving 10 bases of the junction unmatched. CDR3 protein: CSVDLGTAGKYF. DNA for the CDR3: TGCAGCGTTGACCTCGGGACAGCTGGCAAGTACTTC.

This clonotype showed up just a few times. V is TRBV7-8 and J is TRBJ2-7; 7 bases fit TRBD1. Germline V gene lookup returns CDR1 SGHVS and CDR2 FQNEAQ. V shed 5 bases, J shed 3 bases, and the junction held 7 bases outside the gene matches. This CDR3 has 14 residues. The CDR3 loop is CASSIRDSSYEQYF. The CDR3 DNA reads as TGTGCCAGCAGCATAAGGGACAGCAGCTACGAGCAGTACTTC.

This clonotype was found many times. This chain uses TRBV20-1 with TRBJ2-7; D is perhaps TRBD2 (7 bases). CDR3 length: 14 amino acids. The germline V gene encodes CDR1 DFQATT and CDR2 SNEGSKA (reference sequence). Trimming took off 3 bases at V and 6 bases at J, with 18 bases between the two ends. This CDR3 is CSARVGGGFGEQYF. The CDR3 DNA reads as TGCAGTGCTAGGGTGGGAGGGGGGTTCGGCGAGCAGTACTTC.

This clonotype appeared many times. This rearrangement joins TRBV20-1 to TRBJ1-3, with D perhaps TRBD1 (6 bases). The length of the CDR3 is 14 residues. V shed 7 bases and J shed 8 bases, with 21 bases lying between them. Germline V lookup: CDR1 DFQATT, CDR2 SNEGSKA (reference sequence). CDR3 sequence (DNA): TGCAGTGTTGCCCGACAGGCCAGCGGGGACACCATATATTTT. As protein: CSVARQASGDTIYF.

This clonotype has a count of ten or more. The rearrangement uses TRBV19 and TRBJ1-1, with D possibly being TRBD1 (6 bases). V lost 1 base, J lost 1 base, and 7 bases lay in between. Germline V CDR1 and CDR2: LNHDA, SQIVND (reference sequence). This CDR3 comprises 14 residues. CDR3 amino acids: CASSIGQANTEAFF. Written as DNA, the CDR3 is TGTGCCAGTAGTATAGGACAGGCGAACACTGAAGCTTTCTTT. The whole variable domain, filled in from reference TRBV19 and TRBJ1-1, reads DGGITQSPKYLFRKEGQNVTLSCEQNLNHDAMYWYRQDPGQGLRLIYYSQIVNDFQKGDIAEGYSVSREKKESFPLTVTSAQKNPTAFYLCASSIGQANTEAFFGQGTRLTVV.

This clonotype was observed at least ten times. CDR3 nucleotide sequence: TGCGCCAGCAGCCAAGATTGGAGGGACTGGGATGGCTACACCTTC. Translating it yields CASSQDWRDWDGYTF. V and J are TRBV4-1 and TRBJ1-2; D perhaps matches TRBD1 (5 bases). From germline, CDR1 is MGHRA and CDR2 YSYEKL. V gave up 0 bases and J gave up 6 bases, with 14 bases separating them. The CDR3 covers 15 residues.

This clonotype was found many times. The chain is built from TRBV4-1 and TRBJ1-3; D gene ambiguous. Germline CDR1 MGHRA, CDR2 YSYEKL. Between the trimmed V and J ends, which lost 7 bases and 0 bases, there was a span of 10 bases. This CDR3 contains 14 residues. Here the CDR3 reads CASKHSISGNTIYF. Here the CDR3 DNA reads TGCGCCAGCAAGCACAGCATCTCTGGAAACACCATATATTTT.

This chain joins TRBV10-3 and TRBJ2-7; possible D gene TRBD2, 6 bases. V was pared by 3 bases and J by 0 bases, with 9 bases between. The CDR3 is 14 residues long. The germline V gene encodes CDR1 ENHRY and CDR2 SYGVKD. CDR3 loop: CAISDPGLSYEQYF. CDR3 bases: TGTGCCATCAGTGACCCGGGACTCTCCTACGAGCAGTACTTC.

This clonotype was recorded a few times. The rearrangement joins TRBV6-1 to TRBJ1-2; D gene unclear. The CDR3 length is 13 residues. Trimming removed 3 bases at V and 8 bases at J, with 13 bases between. Germline assignment: CDR1 MNHNS and CDR2 SASEGT. The CDR3 nucleotides read TGTGCCAGCAGTGATTGGGGATTGGACGGCTACACCTTC. Translation: CASSDWGLDGYTF.